These 16 T cell receptor beta chains were all obtained from the same sample, sequenced in a study of beta chain features in type 1 diabetes. Findings of the study overall: A moderate, significant TCRB CDR3 shortening appeared in type 1 diabetes across four CD4+ subsets.

For these TCRs, the target antigens are not known. Sequenced material consisted of expressed TCRB transcripts (all of the isolated RNA was reverse transcribed). The repertoire was sequenced with immunoSEQ multiplex PCR; TCRdb's copy has only in-frame clones and lacks some. Of about 120,000 clones listed, approximately 16% were seen once; the top ten hold 2.3%. The sequenced material came from central memory CD4+ T cells from blood. Source of these receptors: a man aged 30-40 years with type 1 diabetes.

There are a few counts of this clone. As DNA, the CDR3 is TGCGCCAGCAGCTTCAGCGTAACTCAAGAGACCCAGTACTTC. This codes for CASSFSVTQETQYF. The J gene is TRBJ2-5, the V gene TRBV5-1; no clear D gene. CDR3 length equals 14 residues. The germline gives CDR1 SGHRS, CDR2 YFSETQ. Trimming stripped 2 bases from V and 2 bases from J, with 10 bases between.

The rearrangement uses TRBV30 and TRBJ2-4; 8 bases are a match to TRBD1. The CDR3 consists of 17 residues. The trim removed 0 bases at V and 2 bases at J, leaving 9 bases unmatched. Looked up from germline, CDR1 is GTSNPN and CDR2 is SVGIG (reference sequence). The CDR3 DNA reads TGTGCCTGGAGTGTCGGACAGGGACTTAGTCCCAAAAACATTCAGTACTTC. This sequence encodes CAWSVGQGLSPKNIQYF. The full variable domain, rest sourced from reference TRBV30 and TRBJ2-4, is SQTIHQWPATLVQPVGSPLSLECTVEGTSNPNLYWYRQAAGRGLQLLFYSVGIGQISSEVPQNLSASRPQDRQFILSSKKLLLSDSGFYLCAWSVGQGLSPKNIQYFGAGTRLSVL.

This clone has more than one count but fewer than ten. The same CDR3 can be traced to other DNA sequences in this sample. The chain recombines TRBV11-1 with TRBJ2-5; 12 bases match TRBD2. The germline CDR1 and CDR2 sequences are SGHAT and FQDESV (reference sequence). The CDR3 has 15 residues. The V gene end was trimmed by 3 bases and the J gene end by 7 bases; junction bases not matched to a gene: 6. CDR3 sequence reads: CASSFGLAGLGTQYF. The CDR3 DNA is TGTGCCAGCAGCTTCGGACTAGCGGGGCTCGGGACCCAGTACTTC.

In regard to this clone: Other DNA sequences in this sample translate to the same CDR3. This chain connects TRBV5-1 to TRBJ2-7; 7 bases match TRBD1. The ends lost 4 bases at V and 3 bases at J; junction bases unmatched: 7. The CDR3 contains 14 residues. Germline assignment: CDR1 SGHRS and CDR2 YFSETQ. The CDR3 reads CASSLDRELYEQYF. DNA of the CDR3: TGCGCCAGCAGCCTCGACAGGGAGCTCTACGAGCAGTACTTC.

In its sample, this clone was seen a few times. The J gene is TRBJ1-2, the V gene TRBV18; 7 nucleotides align to TRBD1. Germline V lookup: CDR1 KGHSH, CDR2 LQKENI. With 2 bases clipped from V and 3 bases from J, the junction kept 0 bases outside the gene matches. This CDR3 region has 13 residues. The CDR3 sequence is CASSPGTDYGYTF. CDR3 nucleotides: TGTGCCAGCTCACCAGGGACAGACTATGGCTACACCTTC.

This clone was counted a few times. The DNA of the CDR3 is TGTGCCAGTAGAAGCACAACACTGAACACCGGGGAGCTGTTTTTT. Translated, it gives CASRSTTLNTGELFF. The V gene is TRBV19, the J gene TRBJ2-2, with no clear D. The CDR3 has 15 residues. Trimming stripped 6 bases from V and 1 base from J, with 12 bases between. From germline, CDR1 is LNHDA and CDR2 SQIVND (reference sequence).

This chain connects TRBV5-4 to TRBJ2-5, with D perhaps matching TRBD1 (5 bases). The CDR3 is 13 residues long. Germline-derived CDR1 and CDR2 are SGHNT and YYREEE (reference sequence). V was clipped by 4 bases and J by 2 bases, with 9 bases between them. CDR3 in amino acids: CASSPTVQETQYF. CDR3 in DNA: TGTGCCAGCAGCCCGACAGTTCAAGAGACCCAGTACTTC.

This clone was observed many times. The J gene is TRBJ2-3, the V gene TRBV7-2; possibly TRBD1 for D (5 bases). With 5 bases removed from V and 2 bases from J, the gap between germline ends came to 14 bases. Germline CDR1 reads SGHTA; CDR2 reads FQGNSA. CDR3 size: 15 residues. CDR3 in amino acids: CASSDQSGHTDTQYF. The CDR3 DNA reads as TGTGCCAGCAGCGATCAGTCAGGGCACACAGATACGCAGTATTTT.

The V gene is TRBV11-2, the J gene TRBJ2-2; D gene ambiguous. The CDR3 runs to 11 residues. V gave up 4 bases and J gave up 7 bases, with 4 bases separating them. Per the germline V gene, CDR1 is SGHAT and CDR2 is FQNNGV. In DNA, the CDR3 is TGTGCCAGCAGCTCATTCGGGGAGCTGTTTTTT. Translating it yields CASSSFGELFF.

This clone was seen more than once but under ten times. This chain uses TRBV7-8 with TRBJ2-3; D possibly uses TRBD1 or TRBD2 (5 bases each). This CDR3 has 11 residues. Germline CDR1 SGHVS, CDR2 FQNEAQ. V lost 5 bases, J lost 12 bases, and 12 bases lay in between. CDR3 sequence (DNA): TGTGCCAGCAGCCTACCGGGGCGTCAGTATTTT. This translates into CASSLPGRQYF.

The chain recombines TRBV10-3 with TRBJ2-3, with TRBD1 identical over 9 bases. CDR1 is ENHRY and CDR2 is SYGVKD in the germline V gene. The CDR3 is 15 residues long. Unmatched junction bases numbered 5, after V lost 5 bases and J lost 2 bases. DNA of the CDR3: TGTGCCATCAGTCTACAGGGGGCGAACACAGATACGCAGTATTTT. It yields the protein CAISLQGANTDTQYF.

The chain links TRBV14 to TRBJ2-2, with 8 bases matching TRBD1. V gave up 4 bases and J gave up 1 base; unmatched junction bases: 2. The CDR3 is 15 amino acids. The germline V gene encodes CDR1 SGHDN and CDR2 FVKESK. CDR3 sequence reads: CASSPGTGNTGELFF. The CDR3 DNA reads TGTGCCAGCAGCCCGGGGACAGGGAACACCGGGGAGCTGTTTTTT.

The chain combines TRBV2 with TRBJ2-3, with 9 nucleotides matching TRBD2. Germline lookup yields CDR1 SNHLY and CDR2 FYNNEI. The CDR3 has 14 residues. V shed 9 bases, J shed 5 bases, and the junction held 9 bases outside the gene matches. In nucleotides, the CDR3 is TGTGCCAGTAGCGGGGGTATAACCGGAGATACGCAGTATTTT. Residues: CASSGGITGDTQYF.

This sequence joins TRBV2 and TRBJ2-2, with 8 bases fitting TRBD1. The germline gives CDR1 SNHLY, CDR2 FYNNEI. The CDR3 is 13 amino acids. This CDR3 reads CATTGVGTGELFF. The CDR3 bases are TGTGCGACGACAGGGGTCGGCACCGGGGAGCTGTTTTTT.

The chain joins TRBV9 to TRBJ1-5; D ambiguous. Trimming stripped 2 bases from V and 3 bases from J, with 12 bases between. This CDR3 contains 15 residues. Germline CDR1 reads SGDLS; CDR2 reads YYNGEE. The CDR3 DNA reads as TGTGCCAGCAGCGTCTCGGGAGGGAACAATCAGCCCCAGCATTTT. Its translation is CASSVSGGNNQPQHF.

This clone appeared a few times. The gene calls are TRBV11-2 and TRBJ2-6; a possible D gene is TRBD1 (5 bases). Germline CDR1 and CDR2: SGHAT and FQNNGV. The CDR3 loop spans 15 amino acids. Trimming cost V 5 bases and J 0 bases, with 8 bases left between them. The CDR3 region has the DNA TGTGCCAGCAGCCTCGACAGCTCTGGGGCCAACGTCCTGACTTTC. This sequence encodes CASSLDSSGANVLTF.